Included here is one T cell receptor (beta chain) sequence, with context. This entry belongs to a study of identical twins. TCRdb re-derived calls from the 5' RACE reads in MiXCR, one entry per CDR3 protein. The table shows some 500,000 distinct CDR3 sequences, with 12% to 15% occurring only once. There are 13 residues in the CDR3. Germline V gene sequence: CDR1 ENHRY, CDR2 SYGVKD. V was cut by 4 bases and J by 2 bases, with 8 bases left in between. The data also belong to a second study, concerning yellow fever vaccine responses in identical twins.

The source material was CD4+ T cells sorted from blood. The receptor's source is a woman aged 18-29 years in good health. J is TRBJ1-2 and V is TRBV10-3; D is undetermined. CDR3 coding DNA: TGTGCCATCAGTGGACTAGGGAACTATGGCTACACCTTC. The encoded protein is CAISGLGNYGYTF.